This T cell receptor (beta chain) is from a study of chemoradiotherapy in HPV16-positive cancers. In the study overall: Candidate HPV-specific clones and shared TCR motifs came from a couple of HPV16-positive patients.

Profiling relied on immunoSEQ multiplex PCR, and the TCRdb table lists in-frame clones only, not all of them. The sample shows about 4,000 clones, approximately 77% of them seen only once. Repeated repertoire sampling spanned the course of chemoradiotherapy. V was cut by 0 bases and J by 4 bases, with 9 bases left in between. Germline-derived CDR1 and CDR2 are ENHRY and SYGVKD. This CDR3 is built from 14 residues. Study-level results: Candidate HPV-specific clones and E7-related TCR motifs grew in tumor during treatment. HPV-responsive T-cell expansion during chemoradiotherapy was linked to improved recurrence-free survival in HPV16-positive patients.

Comment on this clone: Its matching antigen is unknown.

The material was obtained from a patient who underwent chemoradiotherapy. This clonotype was sampled from a human donor with HPV-associated anogenital cancer. J is TRBJ2-5 and V is TRBV10-3; D uncertain. CDR3 in DNA: TGTGCCATCAGTGAGTCTACCTACAGAGAGACCCAGTACTTC. Its protein product is CAISESTYRETQYF.